This note documents a single TCR beta chain sequence. No antigen is known for it. No clone much larger than this one lies a single base away; base qualities are absent. These data are taken from a study of PD-1 blockade in classical Hodgkin lymphoma (dated by TCRdb to about 2020). A note on the overall study: Nivolumab dosing was 3 mg/kg intravenously every 2 weeks, continuing until either disease progression or unacceptable toxicity. A peripheral blood immune signature of response to PD-1 blockade in classical Hodgkin lymphoma was defined using TCR beta sequencing and CyTOF. Study-level results and caveats: Among trial patients, those achieving complete response had baseline diversity similar to that of newly diagnosed patients, while diversity was significantly lower in partial responders and progressors. By C4D1, a significant rise was seen in CD4+ TCR diversity but not in CD8+ TCR diversity (p=0.0027 vs p=0.16), and the rise was most apparent among complete responders (p=0.02). Lower diversity was seen in patients whose nivolumab began less than 1 year after ASCT, and these patients were left out of later analyses so that immune reconstitution would not confound the results. Baseline TCR diversity was reported as lower in newly diagnosed patients than in healthy donors, and lower still in relapsed/refractory patients. The study was limited to a single clinical trial cohort, and causes of repertoire differences, possibly disease activity or prior therapy, remained undefined.

Relative to germline, V is missing 4 bases and J is missing 5 bases, with 4 bases of the junction outside any gene match. The germline V gene encodes CDR1 MDHEN and CDR2 SYDVKM. The CDR3 numbers 13 residues from cysteine through phenylalanine. Only the CDR3 DNA stays, 39 bases, in frame from base 1. The time point label of this sample denotes: cycle 1 day 1 (C1D1), immediately before nivolumab initiation. Relapse after autologous stem cell transplantation had occurred in all trial patients, and cohorts A, B and C were distinguished by prior brentuximab vedotin exposure. The trial cohort included around 60 patients with relapsed/refractory classical Hodgkin lymphoma, and each patient had a best overall response of complete response, partial response or progressive disease. In the multi-cohort phase II CheckMate 205 trial, trial patients received single-agent nivolumab. An independent review committee assessed best overall response by applying the 2007 International Working Group response criteria. PBMCs from the trial were collected at three points: immediately before nivolumab initiation (C1D1), and during therapy at cycle 2 day 1 and cycle 4 day 1. Peripheral blood was collected in 8 mL Vacutainer Cell Preparation Tubes, from which PBMCs were isolated by centrifugation and then cryopreserved.

The Qiagen DNeasy kit was used to extract genomic DNA from unsorted PBMCs and from the negatively selected CD4+ and CD8+ fractions. TCR beta CDR3 regions were amplified by immunoSEQ multiplex PCR using primers annealing to V and J segments. Amplification bias was minimized using a synthetic immune receptor repertoire, and residual bias was removed computationally after sequencing. Under the source paper's analysis protocol: Repertoire diversity was quantified as the Shannon entropy index using custom Python scripts. Unsorted, CD4+ and CD8+ repertoires were analyzed separately, except in combined analyses where CD4+ and CD8+ sequences were merged in silico. A clone counted as expanded when the clone's frequency after treatment rose at least 2-fold relative to C1D1, and clones undetected at baseline were given a pseudocount of 0.5. Clones with 0 or 1 copy at C1D1 were defined as singleton clones, while clones with 2 or more copies were defined as non-singleton clones. By matching protein sequences in sorted samples from the same patient, clones expanded in unsorted samples were annotated as CD4+, CD8+ or unknown. Diversity changes from C1D1 to C4D1 were tested in paired samples using Wilcoxon tests. TCRdb re-hosts the immuneACCESS table, in-frame sequences only. Its copies lack some clones; in the studies checked, an unresolved V gene accounts for under half of them, and the cause for the rest is not known. The V and J calls and clone size were taken over from that table, and D and trimming were inferred from the DNA. Across this sample there are about 19,000 clones, with approximately 84% seen only once. Of the sample, roughly 5.9% falls within the top ten clones.

The chain joins TRBV28 to TRBJ1-1; 7 central nucleotides agree with TRBD1. The origin of this receptor is a human donor with classical Hodgkin lymphoma. The specimen comprised peripheral blood mononuclear cells (PBMCs), sampled at baseline. For the CDR3, the sequence is CASSSTGLTEAFF. In nucleotides, the sequence is TGTGCCAGCAGTTCGACAGGGCTAACTGAAGCTTTCTTT.